Each of the 7 T cell receptor beta chains below was sequenced from the same sample in a study of T-cell memory formation after mild COVID-19 (dated by TCRdb to the early 2020s). The library came from 5' RACE. TCRdb records Illumina NovaSeq 6000 as the sequencer. The raw public reads went through TCRdb reprocessing: fastp at Q25, MiXCR clone calling, in-frame beta chains kept. Rows with a matching CDR3 protein are joined into one entry that keeps the most common DNA and genes. The sample contains roughly 450,000 distinct CDR3 sequences, around a sixth of them found a single time. Of the sample, approximately 13% falls within the top ten clones. The sequencing sample was made of PBMCs or a T cell subset sorted from them (not recorded which). The receptors stem from an adult woman who had mild COVID-19 (a few samples of this study predate the infection). The sample titles of this study are shuffled in the database, so cell type and time point are left out; the donor was told from shared clones.

V gene TRBV29-1 combines with J gene TRBJ2-1; TRBD2 matches at 7 bases. The CDR3 is 15 amino acids. The V and J ends lost 1 base and 4 bases, in that order; junction bases with no gene match: 7. Germline CDR1 reads SQVTM; CDR2 reads ANQGSEA. CDR3 protein: CSVEGGRERYNEQFF. CDR3 DNA sequence: TGCAGCGTTGAAGGTGGGCGGGAGAGATACAATGAGCAGTTCTTC.

This clonotype was seen a handful of times. The chain recombines TRBV6-5 with TRBJ2-6; D remains unclear. This CDR3 has 15 amino acids. The ends were cut back, 10 bases at V and 0 bases at J, with 13 bases in the middle. The germline gives CDR1 MNHEY, CDR2 SVGAGI. CDR3 in DNA: TGTGCCACAAGTAGCACGGACTCTGGGGCCAACGTCCTGACTTTC. This codes for CATSSTDSGANVLTF.

The chain is built from TRBV9 and TRBJ2-1, with unresolved D. CDR1 SGDLS and CDR2 YYNGEE come from the germline V gene. There are 15 residues in the CDR3. Trimming cost V 1 base and J 0 bases, with 8 bases left between them. The CDR3 DNA reads as TGTGCCAGCAGCGTAAGACTGGGCTCCTACAATGAGCAGTTCTTC. As protein: CASSVRLGSYNEQFF.

This clonotype was seen at least ten times. Here the CDR3 DNA reads TGCGCCAGCAGCTTTACCGCCCACGAGCAGTACTTC. It yields the protein CASSFTAHEQYF. The rearrangement joins TRBV5-1 to TRBJ2-7; no firm D call. The CDR3 spans 12 residues. Trimming removed 2 bases at V and 5 bases at J, with 8 bases between. Germline V lookup: CDR1 SGHRS, CDR2 YFSETQ.

This clonotype has a count of ten or more. The chain recombines TRBV5-6 with TRBJ2-1; D call uncertain. Germline V CDR1 and CDR2: SGHDT, YYEEEE. V gave up 2 bases and J gave up 0 bases, with 9 bases separating them. The CDR3 spans 15 residues. CDR3 loop: CASSLSRSSYNEQFF. For the CDR3, the DNA is TGTGCCAGCAGCTTATCCAGGAGCTCCTACAATGAGCAGTTCTTC.

The chain recombines TRBV7-2 with TRBJ1-5, with D possibly TRBD1 on 5 matching bases. The CDR3 contains 12 residues. Germline loops: CDR1 SGHTA, CDR2 FQGNSA. V gave up 4 bases and J gave up 7 bases, with 8 bases separating them. This CDR3 is CASSYTGQPQHF. CDR3 bases: TGTGCCAGCAGCTACACAGGCCAGCCCCAGCATTTT.

This clonotype was seen only a few times. The rearrangement uses TRBV24-1 and TRBJ1-1, with 7 bases that match TRBD1. V gave up 3 bases and J gave up 1 base; unmatched junction bases: 7. Germline V gene sequence: CDR1 KGHDR, CDR2 SFDVKD. The CDR3 extends over 16 amino acids. CDR3 sequence reads: CATSDAETGRNTEAFF. The CDR3 DNA sequence: TGTGCCACCAGTGATGCCGAGACAGGGAGGAACACTGAAGCTTTCTTT.